The 14 T cell receptor beta chains below were found in one sample sequenced in a study of blood T cell dynamics during melanoma immunotherapy. The data were produced by immunoSEQ multiplex PCR, yet TCRdb's version contains in-frame clones alone and is incomplete. The sample lists around 13,000 clones, about four fifths seen once, with 9% in the top ten. The time point: pre-treatment baseline. Sequenced material: blood, taken from a patient treated with checkpoint blockade. The receptor set was obtained from a human donor with melanoma.

V is TRBV4-1 and J is TRBJ1-3, with a tentative D call TRBD1 (6 bases). CDR1 is MGHRA and CDR2 is YSYEKL in the germline V gene. V lost 0 bases, J lost 3 bases, and 12 bases lay in between. The CDR3 has 16 residues. The CDR3 sequence is CASSQDWAGVGNTIYF. The CDR3 DNA sequence: TGCGCCAGCAGCCAAGATTGGGCAGGGGTTGGAAACACCATATATTTT.

This rearrangement joins TRBV27 to TRBJ2-1, with 10 bases identical to TRBD1. J gave up 6 bases and V 6 bases, and 8 bases lay outside the gene matches. CDR3 length: 15 residues. The germline V gene has CDR1 MNHEY and CDR2 SMNVEV (reference sequence). In DNA form, the CDR3 reads TGTGCCAGCAGGAACTCGGGGACAGGGGTCAATGAGCAGTTCTTC. This gives the protein CASRNSGTGVNEQFF.

The gene calls are TRBV2 and TRBJ1-5, with 9 bases identical to TRBD1. Germline lookup yields CDR1 SNHLY and CDR2 FYNNEI. V shed 5 bases, J shed 5 bases, and the junction held 4 bases outside the gene matches. This CDR3 has 14 residues. CDR3: CASSPRTGDQPQHF. CDR3 DNA: TGTGCCAGCAGTCCGAGGACAGGGGATCAGCCCCAGCATTTT.

This sequence joins TRBV6-5 and TRBJ1-1; possible D gene TRBD1, 5 bases. Trimming took off 6 bases at V and 5 bases at J, with 16 bases between the two ends. Germline V gene lookup returns CDR1 MNHEY and CDR2 SVGAGI. This CDR3 is 14 amino acids long. The DNA for the CDR3 is TGTGCCAGCAGCCCCCCGGCCGGGGGGACTGAAGCTTTCTTT. This gives the protein CASSPPAGGTEAFF.

The chain links TRBV6-5 to TRBJ2-7; a weak D match, TRBD1 (7 bases). The CDR3 is 13 residues long. The V and J ends lost 6 bases and 7 bases respectively, with 16 bases between them. Germline-derived CDR1 and CDR2 are MNHEY and SVGAGI. The CDR3 protein is CASSEGGAGEQYF. CDR3 bases: TGTGCCAGCAGCGAAGGGGGCGCGGGGGAGCAGTACTTC.

This chain uses TRBV7-8 with TRBJ1-1, with D possibly matching TRBD1 (5 bases). The length of the CDR3 is 11 residues. V lost 6 bases and J 11 bases, leaving 13 bases between the germline ends. Germline CDR1 is SGHVS and CDR2 is FQNEAQ. The CDR3, as DNA: TGTGCCAGCAGGTGGGGGGTTTCGGCTTTCTTT. Encoded protein: CASRWGVSAFF.

The CDR3 DNA reads as TGTGCCAGCAGCCGGGCCTTTAACTATGGCTACACCTTC. Translated: CASSRAFNYGYTF. This chain uses TRBV11-2 with TRBJ1-2; the D is unclear. The CDR3 runs to 13 residues. V lost 5 bases and J lost 1, with 8 bases in between. Germline CDR1 SGHAT, CDR2 FQNNGV.

This rearrangement joins TRBV30 to TRBJ1-6; 10 nucleotides line up with TRBD1. In germline, CDR1 is GTSNPN, CDR2 SVGIG (reference sequence). CDR3 length: 14 amino acids. With V trimmed by 6 bases and J by 7 bases, 6 bases remained unmatched. The CDR3: CACRGQGTNSPLHF. The CDR3 bases are TGTGCCTGTAGGGGACAGGGGACGAATTCACCCCTCCACTTT.

The V and J genes are TRBV11-3 and TRBJ2-2; D may match TRBD1 or TRBD2 (5 bases each). V lost 4 bases and J 4 bases, leaving 16 bases between the germline ends. Per the germline V gene, CDR1 is SGHNT and CDR2 is YENEEA. The CDR3 covers 16 residues. This chain's CDR3 is CASSSGGRVPTGELFF. CDR3 sequence (DNA): TGTGCCAGCAGCTCCGGAGGCAGGGTTCCCACCGGGGAGCTGTTTTTT.

DNA for the CDR3: TGTGCCAGCAGCCCCCGTAGTAGCGGGTTTTACAATGAGCAGTTCTTC. Amino acids: CASSPRSSGFYNEQFF. This chain connects TRBV7-6 to TRBJ2-1; 7 bases are shared with TRBD2. V trimming: 5 bases; J trimming: 4 bases; junction bases outside the gene matches: 11. This CDR3 has 16 residues. CDR1 and CDR2 from the germline V gene are SGHVS and FNYEAQ.

The chain combines TRBV7-7 with TRBJ2-5, with D possibly called TRBD1 or TRBD2 (6 bases each). The CDR3 length is 15 residues. Trimming removed 0 bases from V and 4 bases from J, with 12 bases in between. Germline V lookup: CDR1 SSHAT, CDR2 FNYEAQ (reference sequence). CDR3 amino acids: CASSLAGGLGETQYF. The CDR3 region has the DNA TGTGCCAGCAGCTTAGCGGGGGGCCTCGGAGAGACCCAGTACTTC.

This CDR3 reads CSVPSGQGPVETQYF. CDR3 DNA sequence: TGCAGCGTCCCCTCGGGACAGGGACCTGTGGAGACCCAGTACTTC. J is TRBJ2-5 and V is TRBV29-1, with 9 bases fitting TRBD1. The CDR3 loop spans 15 amino acids. The germline CDR1 and CDR2 sequences are SQVTM and ANQGSEA. J gave up 5 bases and V 6 bases, and 13 bases lay outside the gene matches.

The rearrangement joins TRBV7-3 to TRBJ2-2, with 7 bases that match TRBD2. The CDR3 length is 16 residues. V dropped 5 bases and J dropped 0; count of bases not matched to a gene: 6. Germline CDR1 SGHTA, CDR2 FQGTGA. The DNA for the CDR3 is TGTGCCAGCAGCGCTACCGGGACTACGAACACCGGGGAGCTGTTTTTT. It translates to CASSATGTTNTGELFF.

The chain is built from TRBV2 and TRBJ1-5; D may be TRBD1 (5 bases). Germline CDR1 and CDR2: SNHLY and FYNNEI. Trimming pared 1 base from V and 3 bases from J, leaving 10 bases between. This CDR3 spans 15 amino acids. CDR3 residues: CASSEGGRYNQPQHF. The CDR3, as DNA: TGTGCCAGCAGTGAAGGGGGGAGGTACAATCAGCCCCAGCATTTT.